These T cell receptor beta chains were read from a single sample in a study of CXCR3-negative and CXCR3-positive naive CD8 T cells. Reanalyzing the 5' RACE reads, TCRdb keeps one entry per CDR3 protein, without DNA. The sample includes tens of thousands of distinct CDR3 sequences. Sample: naive CXCR3- CD8+ T cells from blood. Receptor source: a human donor in good health. Some clones in this sample may be carry-over from other donors' samples. The CDR3 runs from the conserved cysteine through the conserved F or W. Clone size is stated in some rows and not others, as once, few, many or a class when expanded.

V gene	clone size	CDR3 length	J gene	CDR3 protein
TRBV7-9	-	14	TRBJ2-3	CASSSRDRVDTQYF
TRBV29-1	-	13	TRBJ2-1	CSVDEGVHNEQFF
TRBV20-1	-	14	TRBJ2-7	CSAISAETIYEQYF
TRBV20-1	-	16	TRBJ2-1	CSARDWSGDPNREQFF
TRBV6-2/TRBV6-3	-	17	TRBJ2-3	CASSYPPGTETTDTQYF
TRBV2	-	16	TRBJ2-2	CASSRGLAGTAGELFF
TRBV14	-	15	TRBJ2-7	CASSPGDRGLYEQYF
TRBV20-1	-	17	TRBJ2-5	CSARPRDILPSAETQYF
TRBV7-9	-	13	TRBJ2-7	CASRDGTAYEQYF
TRBV7-6	-	15	TRBJ2-3	CASSSDPVRTDTQYF
TRBV6-5	-	14	TRBJ1-5	CASLTGTNNQPQHF
TRBV27	-	15	TRBJ2-3	CATNRWGGDTDTQYF
TRBV27	-	14	TRBJ2-1	CASAPVEGPNEQFF
TRBV29-1	medium-sized	14	TRBJ2-3	CSVNRQGRTDTQYF
TRBV5-1	-	15	TRBJ2-2	CASSFGQANTGELFF
TRBV6-2/TRBV6-3	-	14	TRBJ2-1	CASIRGPVNNEQFF
TRBV27	-	16	TRBJ2-5	CASSPLTLEGPGTQYF
TRBV5-1	-	15	TRBJ2-3	CASIQDRGPGDTQYF
TRBV20-1	-	16	TRBJ2-7	CSAADRGRLYSYEQYF
TRBV25-1	-	18	TRBJ2-6	CASSEGATGSSGANVLTF
TRBV12-3/TRBV12-4	-	12	TRBJ2-7	CASTRDRDEQYF
TRBV7-8	-	16	TRBJ2-2	CASSSIDTTNTGELFF
TRBV29-1	-	11	TRBJ2-1	CSVVGHNEQFF
TRBV5-1	-	16	TRBJ1-1	CASSRWDTQSRTEAFF
TRBV12-3/TRBV12-4	-	14	TRBJ2-7	CASSFRGRVYEQYF
TRBV14	-	15	TRBJ2-1	CASSQDNGQGNEQFF
TRBV5-6	-	13	TRBJ2-1	CASSLVGNNEQFF
TRBV29-1	-	13	TRBJ2-1	CSVEGGGNNEQFF
TRBV21-1	-	16	TRBJ2-7	CASSPAYRGYSYEQYF
TRBV28	-	14	TRBJ2-3	CASSFEVYTDTQYF
TRBV11-2	-	15	TRBJ2-1	CASSLGLAGGNEQFF
TRBV6-2/TRBV6-3	-	18	TRBJ2-1	CASSYSTPWSPSYNEQFF
TRBV20-1	-	15	TRBJ2-1	CSAAPREWSYNEQFF
TRBV29-1	-	16	TRBJ2-1	CSVVPGEGVSGNEQFF
TRBV5-1	-	13	TRBJ1-5	CASSHEDNQPQHF
TRBV6-2/TRBV6-3	-	15	TRBJ2-7	CASSYSDGGSYEQYF
TRBV29-1	-	11	TRBJ1-2	CSVRITYGYTF
TRBV20-1	-	16	TRBJ2-1	CSARASGLAGTDEQFF
TRBV2	medium-sized	16	TRBJ2-3	CASSPRTSGSADTQYF
TRBV7-2	-	14	TRBJ1-1	CASSLGGPNTEAFF
TRBV27	-	11	TRBJ2-7	CASSGGYEQYF
TRBV7-9	-	11	TRBJ2-7	CASSSGPGLYF
TRBV28	-	18	TRBJ2-5	CASSLVAGGEISEETQYF
TRBV7-9	-	14	TRBJ2-7	CASSLVVSSYEQYF
TRBV29-1	-	15	TRBJ2-3	CSVEVWTGVTDTQYF
TRBV29-1	-	15	TRBJ2-5	CSVDFLQGIGETQYF
TRBV6-2/TRBV6-3	-	16	TRBJ2-1	CASSTDPGGEDNEQFF